The clone carrying this T cell receptor beta chain was recorded a few times. Antigen unknown. This specimen comes from a study of post-analysis software for immune sequencing data. The TCR beta cDNA libraries carried unique molecular identifiers. The authors obtained roughly 550,000 cDNA molecules from roughly 1 to 10 million T cells. TCRdb passed the PCR reads through MiXCR, listing each CDR3 protein once. Of a few hundred thousand distinct CDR3 sequences detected, 34% appear once; the ten largest clones hold approximately 6%. Study results and limitations: Compared with controls, patients showed significantly lower normalized Chao1 diversity. Patients had higher frequencies than controls of five TRBV segments, including TRBV5-6, TRBV5-1 and TRBV20-1. Samples from a shared batch, those prepared together, strongly co-clustered by F measure.

This CDR3 spans 15 amino acids. Germline V lookup: CDR1 SGHRS, CDR2 YFSETQ. The chain carries TRBV5-1 and TRBJ2-7; 12 bases align to TRBD2. TRBJ2-5 explains the end of the DNA better; the J call may be wrong. Sequenced: blood. The clonotype comes from a girl aged 2-17 years with multiple sclerosis. Written as DNA, the CDR3 is TGCGCCAGCAGCTCTACTAGCGGGGGGTGGAAGACCCAGTACTTC. Translation: CASSSTSGGWKTQYF.